The 10 T cell receptor beta chains reported below all come from one sample, sequenced in a study of blood T cell repertoires in COVID-19. Profiling relied on immunoSEQ multiplex PCR, and the TCRdb table lists in-frame clones only, not all of them. This sample yields more than 80,000 clones, of which roughly 87% are seen a single time; 6.5% to 8% belongs to the top ten. What was sequenced was peripheral blood. These receptor sequences come from a young man with COVID-19, enrolled during active disease.

The V and J genes are TRBV6-6 and TRBJ1-3; no clear D gene. Germline V gene sequence: CDR1 MNHNY, CDR2 SVGAGI (reference sequence). Trimming pared 0 bases from V and 4 bases from J, leaving 4 bases between. This CDR3 spans 13 amino acids. The CDR3 loop is CASSYSLGNTIYF. The CDR3 nucleotides read TGTGCCAGCAGTTACTCTCTGGGAAACACCATATATTTT.

The chain uses TRBV4-2 and TRBJ1-2; no clear D. Germline V CDR1 and CDR2: LGHNA, YNFKEQ. The CDR3 has 14 amino acids. With 0 bases removed from V and 8 bases from J, the gap between germline ends came to 13 bases. The CDR3 loop is CASSQDWSRLGYTF. The CDR3 coding sequence is TGTGCCAGCAGCCAAGATTGGTCCAGGTTGGGCTACACCTTC.

This clone showed up just once. The J gene is TRBJ2-1, the V gene TRBV19; the D is unclear. The V end lost 2 bases, the J end lost 6 bases, and 8 bases lay between the germline ends. Germline CDR1 is LNHDA and CDR2 is SQIVND (reference sequence). The CDR3 totals 13 residues. The CDR3 is CASSISSRNEQFF. CDR3 nucleotides: TGTGCCAGTAGTATATCTTCCCGCAATGAGCAGTTCTTC.

The chain joins TRBV6-1 to TRBJ1-2, with 8 bases identical to TRBD1. This CDR3 contains 15 residues. V shed 1 base and J 7 bases; nucleotides not matched to a gene: 8. The V gene's germline CDR1 is MNHNS and CDR2 SASEGT. This CDR3 reads CASSEGTGSFRGYTF. CDR3 in DNA: TGTGCCAGCAGTGAAGGGACAGGGAGTTTTCGTGGCTACACCTTC.

This chain uses TRBV10-3 with TRBJ2-7; maybe TRBD1 (6 bases). Germline V CDR1 and CDR2: ENHRY, SYGVKD. The CDR3 loop spans 13 amino acids. The V end lost 3 bases, the J end lost 2 bases, and 8 bases lay between the germline ends. Written as DNA, the CDR3 is TGTGCCATCAGTGAAGGACAGCCCTACGAGCAGTACTTC. Amino acid sequence: CAISEGQPYEQYF.

V and J are TRBV5-4 and TRBJ2-3, with TRBD2 identical over 7 bases. V lost 3 bases and J lost 4; bases outside the gene matches: 11. Per germline, CDR1 SGHNT and CDR2 YYREEE (reference sequence). The CDR3 loop spans 16 amino acids. The CDR3 protein is CASSSPAGKGSDTQYF. The CDR3 DNA reads TGTGCCAGCAGCTCCCCAGCGGGGAAAGGGTCAGATACGCAGTATTTT.

The rearrangement uses TRBV5-1 and TRBJ2-1; D unclear. V was cut by 4 bases and J by 0 bases, with 2 bases left in between. The CDR3 extends over 12 amino acids. Germline CDR1 SGHRS, CDR2 YFSETQ. The CDR3 DNA reads TGCGCCAGCAGCCTCTCCTACAATGAGCAGTTCTTC. It is translated as CASSLSYNEQFF.

V and J are TRBV7-2 and TRBJ1-1, with 7 bases that match TRBD1. Germline assignment: CDR1 SGHTA and CDR2 FQGNSA. Germline trimming cut 5 bases from V and 5 bases from J; bases unmatched to any gene: 5. The CDR3 is 13 residues long. CDR3 bases: TGTGCCAGCAGCAGGGGGCGAGTAACTGAAGCTTTCTTT. Its translation is CASSRGRVTEAFF.

The rearrangement uses TRBV7-9 and TRBJ1-2; 7 bases match TRBD1. This CDR3 has 16 amino acids. Germline assignment: CDR1 SEHNR and CDR2 FQNEAQ (reference sequence). V dropped 5 bases and J dropped 4; count of bases not matched to a gene: 13. The CDR3 here is CASSPLPKGAPYGYTF. In nucleotides, the CDR3 is TGTGCCAGCAGCCCCCTACCTAAGGGGGCTCCCTATGGCTACACCTTC. Full variable domain (outside the CDR3, taken from reference TRBV7-9 and TRBJ1-2): DTGVSQNPRHKITKRGQNVTFRCDPISEHNRLYWYRQTLGQGPEFLTYFQNEAQLEKSRLLSDRFSAERPKGSFSTLEIQRTEQGDSAMYLCASSPLPKGAPYGYTFGSGTRLTVV.

The rearrangement joins TRBV7-2 to TRBJ2-1, with 9 bases aligning to TRBD1. Germline-derived CDR1 and CDR2 are SGHTA and FQGNSA. V trimming: 1 base; J trimming: 4 bases; junction bases outside the gene matches: 8. The CDR3 has 17 residues. CDR3 amino acids: CASSLGWLGTGYNEQFF. For the CDR3, the DNA is TGTGCCAGCAGCTTAGGATGGTTAGGGACAGGGTACAATGAGCAGTTCTTC.